This passage covers 28 T cell receptor beta chains from one sample sequenced in a study of blood T cells in healthy people across ages. Combining a sample-barcoded 5' primer with a J-beta primer mix, a second PCR ran for about 7 to 11 cycles. TCRdb re-called the 5' RACE reads with MiXCR, one entry per CDR3 protein. The data contain around 970,000 distinct CDR3 sequences, just over 50% of them singletons. Sequenced input: blood. The receptors stem from a woman aged 60 to 75 in good health.

This chain joins TRBV4-1 and TRBJ1-4; 7 bases match TRBD1. After removal of 6 bases from V and 8 bases from J, the junction contained 12 bases not matched to a gene. The CDR3 runs 15 residues. CDR1 is MGHRA, CDR2 YSYEKL, per germline. Here the CDR3 reads CASREEQGYGEKLFF. The CDR3 DNA is TGCGCCAGCAGGGAAGAACAGGGGTATGGGGAAAAACTGTTTTTT.

V and J are TRBV12-3 or TRBV12-4 and TRBJ1-5; possibly TRBD1 for D (5 bases). The CDR3 runs 15 residues. The V end was cut by 8 bases, the J end by 5 bases, with 19 bases between. In DNA form, the CDR3 reads TGTGCCAGCTCCGGCGGGGCAGGGCGTCATCAGCCCCAGCATTTT. Translating gives CASSGGAGRHQPQHF.

This chain joins TRBV20-1 and TRBJ1-3; a weak D match, TRBD1 (5 bases). The germline V and J ends were trimmed by 2 bases and 1 base, with 15 bases remaining between them. CDR1 and CDR2 from the germline V gene are DFQATT and SNEGSKA (reference sequence). The CDR3 totals 16 residues. CDR3 sequence reads: CSARKAWAGSGNTIYF. The CDR3 DNA sequence: TGCAGTGCTAGAAAGGCATGGGCAGGGTCTGGAAACACCATATATTTT.

The chain combines TRBV4-1 with TRBJ1-4; D is uncertain. With 4 bases removed from V and 5 bases from J, the gap between germline ends came to 14 bases. CDR1 and CDR2 (germline): MGHRA, YSYEKL. The CDR3 loop spans 15 amino acids. DNA of the CDR3: TGCGCCAGCAGCCTCGCTACACTGGAAAATGAAAAACTGTTTTTT. This sequence encodes CASSLATLENEKLFF.

This chain connects TRBV4-1 to TRBJ2-2, with 8 bases identical to TRBD2. Germline CDR1 is MGHRA and CDR2 is YSYEKL. The junction had 7 bases not matched to a gene; V was cut back by 0 bases and J by 7 bases. The CDR3 extends over 16 amino acids. In DNA form, the CDR3 reads TGCGCCAGCAGCCAAGATCCGAGCGGGAGAGGCGGGGAGCTGTTTTTT. Protein: CASSQDPSGRGGELFF.

V and J are TRBV7-2 and TRBJ2-3; D remains unclear. V lost 6 bases and J lost 2, with 12 bases in between. This CDR3 is built from 14 residues. Germline CDR1 reads SGHTA; CDR2 reads FQGNSA. DNA for the CDR3: TGTGCCAGCAGGCCATGGTTAAACACAGATACGCAGTATTTT. Amino acids: CASRPWLNTDTQYF.

V gene TRBV20-1 combines with J gene TRBJ2-2; no clear D gene. The CDR3 extends over 12 amino acids. Trimming left V 5 bases short and J 6 bases short, with 10 bases between. Germline V gene sequence: CDR1 DFQATT, CDR2 SNEGSKA (reference sequence). The CDR3 is CSALGYSGELFF. CDR3 nucleotide sequence: TGCAGTGCTCTAGGCTATTCCGGGGAGCTGTTTTTT.

This clonotype was found a few times. The CDR3 region has the DNA TGTGCCAGCAGGTTAGCGGGAGGGCGTAACGAGCAGTACTTC. Protein sequence: CASRLAGGRNEQYF. The V call is TRBV2, the J call TRBJ2-7; 11 bases are a match to TRBD2. This CDR3 is built from 14 residues. The ends lost 6 bases at V and 5 bases at J; junction bases unmatched: 6. The germline V gene has CDR1 SNHLY and CDR2 FYNNEI.

This clonotype was seen a few times. CDR3 sequence (DNA): TGTGCCAGCAGTCCCAGCGGGACCCAAGAGACCCAGTACTTC. This translates into CASSPSGTQETQYF. The chain couples TRBV28 to TRBJ2-5; TRBD2 matches 7 bases. This CDR3 comprises 14 residues. Germline-derived CDR1 and CDR2 are MDHEN and SYDVKM. Trimming cost V 5 bases and J 1 base; bases outside gene matches: 4.

The CDR3 loop reads CASREAGTSETQYF. The CDR3 nucleotides read TGTGCCAGCAGAGAAGCGGGAACATCGGAGACCCAGTACTTC. V is TRBV7-9 and J is TRBJ2-5; 7 bases line up with TRBD2. Germline V gene lookup returns CDR1 SEHNR and CDR2 FQNEAQ (reference sequence). The CDR3 is 14 residues long. Losses at the gene ends were 6 bases for V and 5 bases for J; bases not matched to a gene: 9.

The chain carries TRBV20-1 and TRBJ2-7; 13 nucleotides agree with TRBD2. Looked up from germline, CDR1 is DFQATT and CDR2 is SNEGSKA (reference sequence). The CDR3 is 15 amino acids. V gave up 3 bases and J gave up 2 bases; unmatched junction bases: 4. This CDR3 reads CSARGGLAGAYEQYF. The CDR3, as DNA: TGCAGTGCTAGGGGCGGACTAGCGGGAGCCTACGAGCAGTACTTC.

The chain is built from TRBV30 and TRBJ1-5, with TRBD1 as a possible D gene (6 bases). The V gene lost 6 bases and the J gene lost 4 bases, with 13 bases spanning the gap. The length of the CDR3 is 13 residues. CDR1 GTSNPN and CDR2 SVGIG come from the germline V gene (reference sequence). The CDR3 DNA sequence: TGTGCCTGCACAGGGAAGTGGAATCAGCCCCAGCATTTT. Residues: CACTGKWNQPQHF.

This chain joins TRBV10-3 and TRBJ1-4; TRBD1 aligns across 8 bases. The CDR3 totals 16 residues. Looked up from germline, CDR1 is ENHRY and CDR2 is SYGVKD. V was pared by 5 bases and J by 4 bases, with 9 bases of the junction left unmatched. The CDR3 region is CAISPGTGMGNEKLFF. The DNA of the CDR3 is TGTGCCATCAGTCCCGGGACAGGAATGGGTAATGAAAAACTGTTTTTT.

V is TRBV3-1 and J is TRBJ2-1; tentative D call: TRBD2 (8 bases). The V gene lost 5 bases and the J gene lost 10 bases, with 21 bases spanning the gap. The CDR3 has 15 amino acids. Germline assignment: CDR1 LGHDT and CDR2 YNNKEL (reference sequence). DNA for the CDR3: TGTGCCAGCAGCACCCAGCGGGAGACAGGGTACGAGCAGTTCTTC. Its protein product is CASSTQRETGYEQFF.

V and J are TRBV7-3 and TRBJ2-5; no firm D call. From germline, CDR1 is SGHTA and CDR2 FQGTGA. The CDR3 loop spans 13 amino acids. V lost 1 base and J lost 5, with 8 bases in between. CDR3 sequence (DNA): TGTGCCAGCAGCTTAAACCCTTGGGAGACCCAGTACTTC. Its protein is CASSLNPWETQYF.

The chain links TRBV6-5 to TRBJ2-7; D perhaps matches TRBD2 (6 bases). This CDR3 comprises 13 residues. Germline CDR1 MNHEY, CDR2 SVGAGI. V was clipped by 8 bases and J by 6 bases, with 17 bases between them. The CDR3 is CASGWGRYGEQYF. CDR3 in DNA: TGTGCCAGCGGTTGGGGGAGGTACGGCGAGCAGTACTTC.

Points on this clonotype: A junction boundary mismatches the germline segment, possibly from a read error. The chain links TRBV5-1 to TRBJ2-2; either TRBD1 or TRBD2 may fit D (5 bases each). The germline CDR1 and CDR2 sequences are SGHRS and YFSETQ. This CDR3 contains 15 residues. DNA of the CDR3: TGCGCCAGCAGCTTGGCTGGGACGAACACCGCGGAGCTGTTTTTT. It specifies CASSLAGTNTAELFF.

This clonotype was recorded once. J is TRBJ1-2 and V is TRBV7-2; 7 positions match TRBD1. This CDR3 spans 13 amino acids. Germline-derived CDR1 and CDR2 are SGHTA and FQGNSA. J gave up 5 bases and V 5 bases, and 5 bases lay outside the gene matches. Written as DNA, the CDR3 is TGTGCCAGCAGCGAGAGACAGGGATATGGCTACACCTTC. Its protein is CASSERQGYGYTF.

This rearrangement joins TRBV24-1 to TRBJ2-2; TRBD2 matches at 9 bases. The CDR3 is 17 amino acids. Unmatched junction bases numbered 10, after V lost 4 bases and J lost 5 bases. CDR1 and CDR2 (germline): KGHDR, SFDVKD. CDR3 sequence reads: CATSDPSGEWETGELFF. CDR3 DNA sequence: TGTGCCACCAGTGACCCTAGCGGGGAGTGGGAAACCGGGGAGCTGTTTTTT.

This clonotype appeared a few times. The gene calls are TRBV20-1 and TRBJ2-7; D possibly corresponds to TRBD1 (5 bases). Germline V gene data show CDR1 as DFQATT and CDR2 as SNEGSKA (reference sequence). V shed 6 bases and J shed 3 bases, with 9 bases lying between them. This CDR3 spans 11 amino acids. The CDR3 DNA follows: TGCAGTGCCCCCGACAGCTACGAGCAGTACTTC. Amino acid sequence: CSAPDSYEQYF.

This clonotype came up a few times. V usage is TRBV7-2 and J usage is TRBJ1-5; 9 bases fit TRBD1. The V gene's germline CDR1 is SGHTA and CDR2 FQGNSA. V lost 8 bases to trimming and J lost 7 bases; unmatched junction nucleotides: 6. There are 13 residues in the CDR3. CDR3 sequence reads: CASRGQGGQPQHF. In nucleotides, the CDR3 is TGTGCCAGCCGGGGACAGGGAGGCCAGCCCCAGCATTTT.

A word on this clonotype: One junction end disagrees with the germline gene, perhaps due to a read error. The V and J genes are TRBV20-1 and TRBJ1-6; D remains unclear. Germline V gene lookup returns CDR1 DFQATT and CDR2 SNEGSKA (reference sequence). The length of the CDR3 is 13 residues. The CDR3 coding sequence is TGCAGTACTAGTTGGCAAGGCAATTCACCCCTCCACTTT. Its translation is CSTSWQGNSPLHF.

This chain joins TRBV19 and TRBJ1-6, with D hard to call. The germline V and J ends were trimmed by 6 bases and 10 bases, with 13 bases remaining between them. The CDR3 loop spans 13 amino acids. Germline V gene data show CDR1 as LNHDA and CDR2 as SQIVND (reference sequence). CDR3 loop: CASRPFERSPLHF. In nucleotides, the CDR3 is TGTGCCAGTAGACCCTTTGAGAGGTCACCCCTCCACTTT.

The chain is built from TRBV6-5 and TRBJ1-5; 8 nucleotides line up with TRBD1. The V gene end was trimmed by 0 bases and the J gene end by 5 bases; junction bases not matched to a gene: 3. The CDR3 runs to 15 residues. Germline assignment: CDR1 MNHEY and CDR2 SVGAGI. CDR3 sequence reads: CASSYSTQGDQPQHF. The CDR3, as DNA: TGTGCCAGCAGTTACTCGACACAGGGGGATCAGCCCCAGCATTTT.

The chain recombines TRBV5-1 with TRBJ1-1, with D possibly being TRBD1 (5 bases). This CDR3 has 13 amino acids. V was clipped by 0 bases and J by 3 bases, with 6 bases between them. Germline V gene sequence: CDR1 SGHRS, CDR2 YFSETQ. The CDR3 sequence: CASSLEQDTEAFF. Here the CDR3 DNA reads TGCGCCAGCAGCTTGGAACAGGACACTGAAGCTTTCTTT.

V and J are TRBV4-3 and TRBJ1-6; no definite D call. V lost 0 bases to trimming and J lost 12 bases, with 21 bases between them. Germline CDR1 is LGHNA and CDR2 is YSLEER. This CDR3 has 17 residues. The CDR3 here is CASSQDLGRGLGLPLHF. CDR3 nucleotides: TGCGCCAGCAGCCAAGATCTTGGAAGAGGTCTTGGCTTACCCCTCCACTTT.

The gene calls are TRBV27 and TRBJ2-1, with D possibly TRBD1 on 6 matching bases. Trimming left V 0 bases short and J 3 bases short, with 9 bases between. The CDR3 totals 15 residues. Per the germline V gene, CDR1 is MNHEY and CDR2 is SMNVEV (reference sequence). This CDR3 reads CASSLSQGYYNEQFF. The CDR3 bases are TGTGCCAGCAGTTTATCACAGGGATACTACAATGAGCAGTTCTTC.

V gene TRBV7-3 combines with J gene TRBJ2-7; 9 positions match TRBD2. The V gene's germline CDR1 is SGHTA and CDR2 FQGTGA. V was pared by 1 base and J by 6 bases, with 4 bases of the junction left unmatched. The CDR3 totals 14 residues. DNA for the CDR3: TGTGCCAGCAGCTTAAGAGCGGGAGGTGGCGAGCAGTACTTC. Translation gives CASSLRAGGGEQYF.